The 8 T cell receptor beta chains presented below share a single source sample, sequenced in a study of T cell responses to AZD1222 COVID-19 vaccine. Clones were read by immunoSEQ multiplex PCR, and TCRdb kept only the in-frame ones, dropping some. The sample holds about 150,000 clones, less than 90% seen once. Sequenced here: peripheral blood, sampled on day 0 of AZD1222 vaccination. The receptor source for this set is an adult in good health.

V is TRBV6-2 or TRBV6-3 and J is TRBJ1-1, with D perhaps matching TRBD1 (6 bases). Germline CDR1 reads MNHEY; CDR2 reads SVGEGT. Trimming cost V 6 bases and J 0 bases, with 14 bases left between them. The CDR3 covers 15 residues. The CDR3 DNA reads TGTGCCAGCAGCCTTGCCCAGGGGATGAACACTGAAGCTTTCTTT. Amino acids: CASSLAQGMNTEAFF.

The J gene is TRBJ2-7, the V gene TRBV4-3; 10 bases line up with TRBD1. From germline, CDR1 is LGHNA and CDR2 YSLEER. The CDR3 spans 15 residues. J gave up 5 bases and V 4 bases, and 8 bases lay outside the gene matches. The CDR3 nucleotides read TGCGCCAGCAGCCGAACGCCGGGACAGGGGAACGAGCAGTACTTC. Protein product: CASSRTPGQGNEQYF.

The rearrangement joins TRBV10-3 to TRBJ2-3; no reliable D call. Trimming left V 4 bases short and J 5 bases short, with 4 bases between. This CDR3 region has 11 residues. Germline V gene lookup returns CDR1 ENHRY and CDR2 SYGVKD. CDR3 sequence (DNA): TGTGCCATCAGTGTAAGAGATACGCAGTATTTT. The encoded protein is CAISVRDTQYF.

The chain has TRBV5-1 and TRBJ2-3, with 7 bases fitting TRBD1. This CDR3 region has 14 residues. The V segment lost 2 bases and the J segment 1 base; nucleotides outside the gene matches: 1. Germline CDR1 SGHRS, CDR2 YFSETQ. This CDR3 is CASSFGQGTDTQYF. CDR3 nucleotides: TGCGCCAGCAGCTTTGGACAGGGCACAGATACGCAGTATTTT.

The CDR3 DNA follows: TGTGCCAGCAGCCAAGCAGCATTCTATGGCTACACCTTC. Protein: CASSQAAFYGYTF. V usage is TRBV6-5 and J usage is TRBJ1-2; D gene unclear. Looked up from germline, CDR1 is MNHEY and CDR2 is SVGAGI. The CDR3 consists of 13 residues. Trimming took off 6 bases at V and 4 bases at J, with 12 bases between the two ends.

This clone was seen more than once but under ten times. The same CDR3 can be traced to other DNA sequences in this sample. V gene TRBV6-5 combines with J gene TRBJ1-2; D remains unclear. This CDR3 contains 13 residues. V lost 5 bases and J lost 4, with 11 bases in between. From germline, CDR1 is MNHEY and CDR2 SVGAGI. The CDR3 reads CASSPGGLYGYTF. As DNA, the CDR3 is TGTGCCAGCAGTCCTGGCGGACTCTATGGCTACACCTTC.

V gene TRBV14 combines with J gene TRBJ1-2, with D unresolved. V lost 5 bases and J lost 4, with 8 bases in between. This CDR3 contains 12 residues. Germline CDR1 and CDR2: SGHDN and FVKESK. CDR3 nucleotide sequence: TGTGCCAGCAGCAGACTTCCCTATGGCTACACCTTC. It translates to CASSRLPYGYTF. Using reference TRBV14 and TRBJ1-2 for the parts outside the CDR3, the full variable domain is EAGVTQFPSHSVIEKGQTVTLRCDPISGHDNLYWYRRVMGKEIKFLLHFVKESKQDESGMPNNRFLAERTGGTYSTLKVQPAELEDSGVYFCASSRLPYGYTFGSGTRLTVV.

The CDR3 coding sequence is TGCGCCAGCAGCTTGAATCTGTATGAGCAGTTCTTC. As protein: CASSLNLYEQFF. This chain joins TRBV5-1 and TRBJ2-1; D is uncertain. The V and J ends lost 1 base and 8 bases respectively, with 7 bases between them. Germline CDR1 and CDR2: SGHRS and YFSETQ. This CDR3 is 12 amino acids long. The full variable domain, completed using reference TRBV5-1 and TRBJ2-1, is KAGVTQTPRYLIKTRGQQVTLSCSPISGHRSVSWYQQTPGQGLQFLFEYFSETQRNKGNFPGRFSGRQFSNSRSEMNVSTLELGDSALYLCASSLNLYEQFFGPGTRLTVL.